The T cell receptor beta chain described here comes from a study of shared clonotypes between healthy human individuals. Study donors comprised healthy, HIV-negative adults devoid of recent acute infection or vaccination. All donors were Caucasian adults living in Nashville, Tennessee. Measured with immunoSEQ multiplex PCR; TCRdb has only the in-frame clones, and not every one. Of around 2.3 million clones listed, 90% to 96% were seen once; the top ten hold roughly 0.13%. CDR1 and CDR2 from the germline V gene are MGHRA and YSYEKL. Trimming took off 1 base at V and 1 base at J, with 13 bases between the two ends. CDR3 length equals 16 residues.

Specimen: naive CD4+ T cells sorted from blood. Subset meaning: CD45RA+ positively selected. The source is a man in his late teens or twenties in good health. The chain has TRBV4-1 and TRBJ2-5; TRBD2 is a possible D gene (5 bases). The CDR3 bases are TGCGCCAGCAGCCAAGGCCACGGGGTCCTCCAAGAGACCCAGTACTTC. Translation gives CASSQGHGVLQETQYF.